What follows are 4 T cell receptor beta chains derived from one specimen sequenced in a study of blood T cell repertoires in COVID-19 (TCRdb year 2020). The library was made by the immunoSEQ multiplex PCR assay. TCRdb stores this immuneACCESS table with in-frame sequences only. Part of the clones is absent; in the studies checked, under half of the shortfall reflects unresolved V genes, and no reason is known for the rest. Across this sample there are about 64,000 clones, with more than 70% seen only once. The ten largest clones capture 3.5% to 4% of the sample. The sample taken for sequencing was peripheral blood. The receptor source for this set is a man in his 70s with acute or convalescent COVID-19.

The chain joins TRBV19 to TRBJ2-1, with 15 bases matching TRBD2. Germline CDR1 and CDR2: LNHDA and SQIVND (reference sequence). The CDR3 contains 14 residues. Trimming at V came to 7 bases and at J to 11 bases, leaving 6 bases not matched to a gene. The CDR3 DNA follows: TGTGCCAGTAAGGGACTAGCGGGGGGTGATAAGCAGTTCTTC. It translates to CASKGLAGGDKQFF.

The genes are TRBV7-3 and TRBJ2-1; 7 bases map to TRBD1. Germline lookup yields CDR1 SGHTA and CDR2 FQGTGA. This CDR3 spans 16 amino acids. V lost 5 bases, J lost 5 bases, and 12 bases stayed unmatched. CDR3 in DNA: TGTGCCAGCAGCCGGCGGTCGGGGACAGATAACAATGAGCAGTTCTTC. Translated, it gives CASSRRSGTDNNEQFF.

The V and J genes are TRBV7-9 and TRBJ1-6; the D is unclear. Germline CDR1 reads SEHNR; CDR2 reads FQNEAQ (reference sequence). CDR3 size: 16 residues. V gave up 6 bases and J gave up 7 bases, with 19 bases separating them. The CDR3 coding sequence is TGTGCCAGCAGTCCCGCAGATGCCTCCTGGAATTCACCCCTCCACTTT. This sequence encodes CASSPADASWNSPLHF.

The chain uses TRBV24-1 and TRBJ2-5, with 9 nucleotides matching TRBD2. This CDR3 contains 18 residues. Trimming removed 2 bases from V and 2 bases from J; junction bases left unmatched: 11. Germline CDR1 and CDR2: KGHDR and SFDVKD. CDR3 sequence: CATSDSFPSGGPQETQYF. The CDR3 DNA sequence: TGTGCCACCAGTGATTCCTTTCCCAGCGGGGGGCCGCAAGAGACCCAGTACTTC.